This T cell receptor beta chain was identified in a study of blood T cell repertoires in COVID-19. Study-level information: Sites across the United States, Italy and Spain contributed samples from acute and convalescent COVID-19.

Germline V gene sequence: CDR1 KGHSH, CDR2 LQKENI. The CDR3 sequence is 16 residues long. V lost 1 base and J 4 bases, leaving 16 bases between the germline ends. As processed by the authors: Estimation of nucleated cell counts relied on the amplification of reference gene primers. The table came from immunoSEQ multiplex PCR; TCRdb's copy has only in-frame clones and leaves some out. The V and J calls and clone size come from that table; D and trimming were worked out from the DNA. Of approximately 190,000 clones listed, around 82% were seen once; the top ten hold under 6.5%. The study drew participants aged about 18 to 90 years from some 23 US areas. Participant-given clinical history determined each cohort assignment.

The chain links TRBV18 to TRBJ1-2; no firm D call. Sample: PBMCs or T cells enriched from blood (not recorded which). The receptor was isolated from a woman aged 60-70 years with acute COVID-19. This chain's CDR3 is CASSPLPLLRGYGYTF. CDR3 DNA: TGTGCCAGCTCACCACTGCCTCTCCTACGGGGCTATGGCTACACCTTC. Filled out from reference TRBV18 and TRBJ1-2, the complete variable domain reads NAGVMQNPRHLVRRRGQEARLRCSPMKGHSHVYWYRQLPEEGLKFMVYLQKENIIDESGMPKERFSAEFPKEGPSILRIQQVVRGDSAAYFCASSPLPLLRGYGYTFGSGTRLTVV.